A selection of T cell receptor beta chains follows, all from one sample in a study of blood T cell repertoires in COVID-19. The repertoire was sequenced with immunoSEQ multiplex PCR; TCRdb's copy has only in-frame clones and lacks some. Of fewer than 45,000 clones in the sample, over 70% were seen once. Input material: peripheral blood. The source of these receptors is an older man with active COVID-19. The CDR3 runs from the conserved cysteine through the conserved F or W. A D gene is named only where the DNA matches it firmly. Only part of the rows carry a size: once, few, many, or a class if the clone is expanded.

D gene | clone size | J gene | V gene | CDR3 protein | CDR3 DNA
TRBD2 | - | TRBJ2-5 | TRBV4-3 | CASSQGRWGLASQETQYF | TGCGCCAGCAGCCAAGGCAGATGGGGACTAGCGAGTCAAGAGACCCAGTACTTC
- | once | TRBJ2-3 | TRBV5-1 | CASSLRQVTDTQYF | TGCGCCAGCAGCCTTCGACAGGTCACAGATACGCAGTATTTT
TRBD2 | - | TRBJ2-1 | TRBV28 | CASSLARAGALEQFF | TGTGCCAGCAGTTTGGCCAGAGCGGGAGCTCTTGAGCAGTTCTTC
- | - | TRBJ2-7 | TRBV11-2 | CASSTSEQYF | TGTGCCAGCAGCACAAGCGAGCAGTACTTC
- | - | TRBJ2-3 | TRBV9 | CASSPIEGARGDTQYF | TGTGCCAGCAGCCCCATAGAGGGGGCGCGGGGAGATACGCAGTATTTT
TRBD1 | - | TRBJ1-4 | TRBV9 | CASSGRLRQGGDEKLFF | TGTGCCAGCAGCGGAAGACTCAGACAGGGGGGGGATGAAAAACTGTTTTTT
- | once | TRBJ2-5 | TRBV12-3/TRBV12-4 | CASSLSVQETQYF | TGTGCCAGCAGTTTGTCCGTCCAAGAGACCCAGTACTTC
TRBD2 | - | TRBJ2-2 | TRBV5-5 | CASGTSGSVTGELFF | TGTGCCAGCGGGACTAGCGGGAGTGTGACCGGGGAGCTGTTTTTT
- | - | TRBJ1-1 | TRBV10-3 | CAIEGTGTEAFF | TGTGCCATCGAAGGTACGGGGACTGAAGCTTTCTTT
TRBD1 | few | TRBJ1-3 | TRBV5-4 | CASGTVGSGNTIYF | TGTGCCAGCGGGACAGTTGGCTCTGGAAACACCATATATTTT
- | - | TRBJ1-3 | TRBV9 | CASSSRDTGTRSSGNTIYF | TGTGCCAGCAGCTCACGGGACACCGGCACCAGATCATCTGGAAACACCATATATTTT
- | - | TRBJ1-1 | TRBV7-8 | CASSFGLRGSEAFF | TGTGCCAGCAGCTTCGGCTTAAGGGGATCTGAAGCTTTCTTT
TRBD1 | - | TRBJ2-2 | TRBV28 | CASSLRTGSGELFF | TGTGCCAGCAGTTTACGGACAGGGAGCGGGGAGCTGTTTTTT
TRBD1 | once | TRBJ2-2 | TRBV18 | CASSPVTGGTGELFF | TGTGCCAGCTCACCGGTCACAGGGGGCACCGGGGAGCTGTTTTTT
- | - | TRBJ2-7 | TRBV21-1 | CASSKGGPYEQYF | TGTGCCAGCAGCAAGGGGGGGCCTTACGAGCAGTACTTC
TRBD2 | - | TRBJ2-7 | TRBV7-8 | CASSQTSGSSYEQYF | TGTGCCAGCAGCCAAACTAGCGGGAGCTCCTACGAGCAGTACTTC
- | - | TRBJ2-1 | TRBV27 | CASSLALYPQGGNEQFF | TGTGCCAGCAGTTTAGCCCTATACCCTCAGGGGGGCAATGAGCAGTTCTTC
- | - | TRBJ1-2 | TRBV7-8 | CASSRVGPANGYTF | TGTGCCAGCAGCCGAGTGGGGCCAGCTAATGGCTACACCTTC
TRBD2 | - | TRBJ2-3 | TRBV5-1 | CASSRRAGGPTDTQYF | TGCGCCAGCAGCCGGAGGGCGGGAGGGCCGACAGATACGCAGTATTTT
- | - | TRBJ2-7 | TRBV6-5 | CASSSLESSYEQYF | TGTGCCAGCAGTTCACTAGAGAGCTCCTACGAGCAGTACTTC
- | - | TRBJ2-7 | TRBV9 | CASSPAGDSYEQYF | TGTGCCAGCAGCCCCGCAGGGGACTCCTACGAGCAGTACTTC
TRBD2 | few | TRBJ2-3 | TRBV5-4 | CASSSSGTIGDTQYF | TGTGCCAGCAGCTCCTCCGGGACTATAGGAGATACGCAGTATTTT
- | few | TRBJ1-5 | TRBV27 | CASSFQRGQPQHF | TGTGCCAGCAGTTTTCAGAGGGGGCAGCCCCAGCATTTT
- | - | TRBJ1-2 | TRBV30 | CAWSYSLNYGYTF | TGTGCCTGGAGCTACTCGCTGAACTATGGCTACACCTTC
TRBD2 | - | TRBJ2-2 | TRBV3-1/TRBV3-2 | CASSQASGRDPGTGELFF | TGTGCCAGCAGCCAGGCTAGCGGGAGGGACCCAGGCACCGGGGAGCTGTTTTTT
- | - | TRBJ2-2 | TRBV12-3/TRBV12-4 | CASSFRGELFF | TGTGCCAGCAGTTTTCGGGGGGAGCTGTTTTTT
TRBD1 | few | TRBJ1-5 | TRBV3-1/TRBV3-2 | CASSRGGQGQPQHF | TGTGCCAGCAGCCGCGGAGGACAGGGCCAGCCCCAGCATTTT
- | once | TRBJ1-1 | TRBV28 | CASSSPPVLNTEAFF | TGTGCCAGCAGTTCCCCGCCGGTATTGAACACTGAAGCTTTCTTT
- | few | TRBJ2-7 | TRBV30 | CAWSRNSVGEQYF | TGTGCCTGGAGTCGGAATAGCGTGGGAGAGCAGTACTTC
TRBD2 | - | TRBJ2-7 | TRBV7-9 | CASSLAASGRGLPTYEQYF | TGTGCCAGCAGCTTAGCAGCTAGCGGGAGGGGCCTACCAACCTACGAGCAGTACTTC
- | - | TRBJ1-5 | TRBV7-9 | CASSLVRGARGFNQPQHF | TGTGCCAGCAGCTTAGTGAGAGGGGCTAGGGGGTTCAATCAGCCCCAGCATTTT
- | - | TRBJ2-7 | TRBV5-6 | CASSLVGLEQYF | TGTGCCAGCAGCTTGGTGGGACTCGAGCAGTACTTC
TRBD2 | - | TRBJ2-2 | TRBV5-5 | CASSRTSASNTGELFF | TGTGCCAGCAGCCGCACTAGCGCTTCGAACACCGGGGAGCTGTTTTTT
- | few | TRBJ2-5 | TRBV5-4 | CASSLEPQETQYF | TGTGCCAGCAGCTTGGAGCCGCAAGAGACCCAGTACTTC
- | - | TRBJ2-3 | TRBV28 | CATRLAGGGDTQYF | TGTGCCACCCGCTTGGCGGGCGGAGGGGATACGCAGTATTTT
- | once | TRBJ2-4 | TRBV6-5 | CASSLGGQAKNIQYF | TGTGCCAGCAGTCTGGGGGGGCAGGCCAAAAACATTCAGTACTTC
TRBD1 | - | TRBJ1-2 | TRBV19 | CASSTGTGAYGYTF | TGTGCCAGTAGTACCGGGACAGGGGCCTATGGCTACACCTTC
TRBD1 | - | TRBJ2-7 | TRBV6-6 | CASSTTGDTAYEQYF | TGTGCCAGTTCGACGACAGGGGACACCGCCTACGAGCAGTACTTC
- | - | TRBJ2-7 | TRBV28 | CASSYGLPYEQYF | TGTGCCAGCAGTTACGGACTACCCTACGAGCAGTACTTC
TRBD2 | - | TRBJ2-7 | TRBV20-1 | CSAKSGSWYF | TGCAGTGCAAAAAGCGGGAGTTGGTACTTC
- | - | TRBJ2-7 | TRBV5-6 | CASSTRDSRRYF | TGTGCCAGCAGCACCCGGGACTCACGAAGGTACTTC
- | - | TRBJ2-5 | TRBV20-1 | CSAPLEYTQYF | TGCAGTGCCCCCCTAGAGTATACCCAGTACTTC
TRBD1 | - | TRBJ1-2 | TRBV28 | CASSLTRTGGGYGYTF | TGTGCCAGCAGCCTCACAAGGACAGGGGGCGGGTATGGCTACACCTTC
TRBD2 | - | TRBJ2-1 | TRBV11-2 | CASSWVGSGRASEQFF | TGTGCCAGCAGCTGGGTGGGTAGCGGGAGGGCTAGTGAGCAGTTCTTC
- | - | TRBJ2-3 | TRBV27 | CASSLSRASPFTDTQYF | TGTGCCAGCAGTTTATCGAGGGCTAGTCCTTTCACAGATACGCAGTATTTT
TRBD1 | - | TRBJ2-7 | TRBV5-1 | CASSGGQGSYEQYF | TGCGCCAGCAGCGGCGGACAGGGCTCCTACGAGCAGTACTTC
TRBD1 | - | TRBJ1-2 | TRBV27 | CASSQDRGYGYTF | TGTGCCAGCAGTCAGGACAGGGGATATGGCTACACCTTC
- | - | TRBJ2-3 | TRBV2 | CASSEQGLGADTQYF | TGTGCCAGCAGTGAACAGGGACTCGGCGCAGATACGCAGTATTTT
TRBD2 | once | TRBJ2-1 | TRBV29-1 | CSAKRFSGVAFSYNEQFF | TGCAGCGCAAAGAGATTTAGCGGGGTGGCCTTCTCCTACAATGAGCAGTTCTTC
TRBD2 | - | TRBJ2-7 | TRBV2 | CASSDSSGRLNYEQYF | TGTGCCAGCAGTGACTCTAGCGGGAGGTTAAACTACGAGCAGTACTTC
- | - | TRBJ2-7 | TRBV3-1/TRBV3-2 | CASSQESSLAGYEQYF | TGTGCCAGCAGCCAAGAATCATCACTAGCCGGATACGAGCAGTACTTC
TRBD2 | - | TRBJ2-1 | TRBV12-3/TRBV12-4 | CASRLAGGFEQFF | TGTGCCAGCAGGCTAGCGGGAGGTTTTGAGCAGTTCTTC
- | - | TRBJ2-7 | TRBV28 | CASSSRGTSYEQYF | TGTGCCAGCAGTTCCAGGGGCACTTCCTACGAGCAGTACTTC